This T cell receptor beta chain was sequenced in a study of cytomegalovirus exposure and HLA in healthy donors. Germline-derived CDR1 and CDR2 are SNHLY and FYNNEI. The CDR3 is 14 amino acids. Trimming pared 2 bases from V and 6 bases from J, leaving 14 bases between. This PCR relied on a set of 60 Vbeta primers and 13 Jbeta primers. Sequenced by immunoSEQ multiplex PCR; TCRdb stores in-frame clones only, minus some. The sample lists approximately 140,000 clones; 70% to 80% were seen once. The chain recombines TRBV2 with TRBJ2-7; TRBD1 is a possible D gene (5 bases). This clonotype originated in a woman aged 60-75 years in good health and CMV-seronegative. Sequencing was done on a sample of PBMCs. CDR3 in DNA: TGTGCCAGCAGTGAAAGTTCCAGGGTGGCCGAGCAGTACTTC. This codes for CASSESSRVAEQYF.